Listed here are 13 T cell receptor beta chains from one sample, sequenced in a study of blood T cell repertoires in COVID-19. TCRdb keeps only in-frame clones here, not all; method: immunoSEQ multiplex PCR. The repertoire holds approximately 210,000 clones, 65% to 85% seen once, with roughly 3.5% in the top ten. Input material: PBMCs or T cells enriched from blood (not recorded which). These receptors were taken from a woman aged 60-75 years who had recovered from COVID-19.

J is TRBJ1-2 and V is TRBV14; D remains unclear. CDR1 SGHDN and CDR2 FVKESK come from the germline V gene. There are 11 residues in the CDR3. Deletions cut 1 base from V and 8 bases from J, with 5 bases between. CDR3 region: CASSQAGGYTF. Written as DNA, the CDR3 is TGTGCCAGCAGCCAAGCTGGCGGCTACACCTTC.

The CDR3 loop is CASSSGTEAFF. In DNA, the CDR3 is TGTGCCAGCAGCTCCGGGACTGAAGCTTTCTTT. The rearrangement uses TRBV7-9 and TRBJ1-1; the D is unclear. V shed 4 bases and J shed 5 bases, with 5 bases lying between them. The CDR3 is made up of 11 amino acids. CDR1 SEHNR and CDR2 FQNEAQ come from the germline V gene (reference sequence).

The V call is TRBV19, the J call TRBJ2-2; 8 positions agree with TRBD2. V shed 5 bases, J shed 0 bases, and the junction held 2 bases outside the gene matches. Germline V gives CDR1 LNHDA, CDR2 SQIVND (reference sequence). The CDR3 extends over 15 amino acids. In nucleotides, the CDR3 is TGTGCCAGTAGTGTACTAGCGGCGAACACCGGGGAGCTGTTTTTT. Its translation: CASSVLAANTGELFF. Complete variable domain (other parts from reference TRBV19 and TRBJ2-2): DGGITQSPKYLFRKEGQNVTLSCEQNLNHDAMYWYRQDPGQGLRLIYYSQIVNDFQKGDIAEGYSVSREKKESFPLTVTSAQKNPTAFYLCASSVLAANTGELFFGEGSRLTVL.

The chain links TRBV11-2 to TRBJ2-7; TRBD2 aligns across 8 bases. Germline CDR1 reads SGHAT; CDR2 reads FQNNGV. The CDR3 loop spans 17 amino acids. After removal of 0 bases from V and 0 bases from J, the junction contained 7 bases not matched to a gene. DNA for the CDR3: TGTGCCAGCAGCTTAGACGGACTAGCTGCAAGCTCCTACGAGCAGTACTTC. Protein: CASSLDGLAASSYEQYF.

The chain uses TRBV5-5 and TRBJ1-3; D perhaps matches TRBD1 (6 bases). The CDR3 covers 15 residues. Germline CDR1 and CDR2: SGHKS and YYEKEE (reference sequence). Trimming took 0 bases from V and 4 from J, leaving 11 bases between them. The CDR3 region is CASSLAPGEGNTIYF. In DNA form, the CDR3 reads TGTGCCAGCAGCTTGGCCCCAGGGGAGGGAAACACCATATATTTT.

This sequence joins TRBV5-4 and TRBJ1-2; D might be TRBD1 (6 bases). Germline lookup yields CDR1 SGHNT and CDR2 YYREEE (reference sequence). The CDR3 consists of 14 residues. Trimming stripped 3 bases from V and 4 bases from J, with 13 bases between. DNA of the CDR3: TGTGCCAGCAGCTCGACCCAGGGGCGCTATGGCTACACCTTC. Encoded protein: CASSSTQGRYGYTF.

This rearrangement joins TRBV15 to TRBJ2-1; 9 bases are shared with TRBD2. The CDR3 is 15 amino acids. V lost 1 base to trimming and J lost 9 bases; unmatched junction nucleotides: 7. The germline CDR1 and CDR2 sequences are LNHNV and YYDKDF (reference sequence). The CDR3 nucleotides read TGTGCCACCAGCAGAGGTAGCGGGGGAATGGGTGAGCAGTTCTTC. This sequence encodes CATSRGSGGMGEQFF.

The J gene is TRBJ1-4, the V gene TRBV29-1; a possible D gene is TRBD1 (5 bases). V lost 0 bases to trimming and J lost 8 bases, with 13 bases between them. The CDR3 length is 14 residues. In germline, CDR1 is SQVTM, CDR2 ANQGSEA. CDR3 bases: TGCAGCGTTGAAGACAGGGCGGCCGCAGAAAAACTGTTTTTT. This gives the protein CSVEDRAAAEKLFF.

The chain combines TRBV15 with TRBJ2-6, with 7 positions matching TRBD1. The CDR3 is made up of 14 amino acids. Trimming took 6 bases from V and 10 from J; bases not matched to a gene: 9. Germline CDR1 reads LNHNV; CDR2 reads YYDKDF (reference sequence). CDR3 bases: TGTGCCACCAGACCCGGACAGGTGTGGAACGTCCTGACTTTC. Translation gives CATRPGQVWNVLTF.

CDR3 in amino acids: CSASNVFGGIAKNIQYF. The DNA of the CDR3 is TGCAGTGCTAGTAACGTTTTCGGGGGGATAGCCAAAAACATTCAGTACTTC. The genes are TRBV20-1 and TRBJ2-4, with 7 bases identical to TRBD2. Germline loops: CDR1 DFQATT, CDR2 SNEGSKA (reference sequence). The CDR3 sequence is 17 residues long. V was pared by 3 bases and J by 0 bases, with 11 bases of the junction left unmatched.

J is TRBJ2-2 and V is TRBV7-2, with 16 positions matching TRBD2. With 5 bases clipped from V and 4 bases from J, the junction kept 7 bases outside the gene matches. Germline loops: CDR1 SGHTA, CDR2 FQGNSA. The CDR3 extends over 18 amino acids. This chain's CDR3 is CASSRGLAGGPGTGELFF. CDR3 nucleotide sequence: TGTGCCAGCAGCCGGGGACTAGCGGGAGGGCCGGGCACCGGGGAGCTGTTTTTT. Complete variable domain (other parts from reference TRBV7-2 and TRBJ2-2): GAGVSQSPSNKVTEKGKDVELRCDPISGHTALYWYRQSLGQGLEFLIYFQGNSAPDKSGLPSDRFSAERTGGSVSTLTIQRTQQEDSAVYLCASSRGLAGGPGTGELFFGEGSRLTVL.

The V call is TRBV27, the J call TRBJ2-1; D is uncertain. Germline assignment: CDR1 MNHEY and CDR2 SMNVEV (reference sequence). The CDR3 is made up of 12 amino acids. Trimming left V 6 bases short and J 4 bases short, with 7 bases between. The DNA for the CDR3 is TGTGCCAGCAGCCAACAGTACAATGAGCAGTTCTTC. It is translated as CASSQQYNEQFF.

The chain joins TRBV3-1 (or the pseudogene TRBV3-2) to TRBJ2-1; 9 positions match TRBD1. The trim removed 0 bases at V and 10 bases at J, leaving 7 bases unmatched. Germline loops: CDR1 LGHDT, CDR2 YNNKEL (reference sequence). CDR3 length equals 15 residues. CDR3 residues: CASSQEGGTGREQFF. The DNA of the CDR3 is TGTGCCAGCAGCCAAGAAGGCGGGACAGGGCGGGAGCAGTTCTTC.